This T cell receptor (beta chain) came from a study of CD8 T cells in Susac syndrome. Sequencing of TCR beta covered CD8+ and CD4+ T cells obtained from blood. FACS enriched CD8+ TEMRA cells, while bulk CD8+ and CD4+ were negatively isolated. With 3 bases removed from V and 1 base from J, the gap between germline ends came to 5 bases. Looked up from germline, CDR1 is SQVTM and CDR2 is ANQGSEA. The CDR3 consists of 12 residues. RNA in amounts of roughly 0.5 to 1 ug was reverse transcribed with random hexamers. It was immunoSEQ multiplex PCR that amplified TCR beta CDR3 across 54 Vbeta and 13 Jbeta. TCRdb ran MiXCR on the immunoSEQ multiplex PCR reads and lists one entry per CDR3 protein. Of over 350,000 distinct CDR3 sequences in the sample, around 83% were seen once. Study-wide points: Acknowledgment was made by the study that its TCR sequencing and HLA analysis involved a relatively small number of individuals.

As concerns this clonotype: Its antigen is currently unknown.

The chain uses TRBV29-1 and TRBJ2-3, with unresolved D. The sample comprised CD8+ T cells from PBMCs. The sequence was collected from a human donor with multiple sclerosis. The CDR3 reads CSVDQGTDTQYF. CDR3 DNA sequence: TGCAGCGTTGACCAGGGCACAGATACGCAGTATTTT.